Below are 15 T cell receptor beta chains sequenced from a single sample in a study of human T cells and chemical hapten exposure. MiXCR was run by TCRdb on the 5' RACE reads, yielding one entry per CDR3 protein. Here the sample spans 65,000 to 95,000 distinct CDR3 sequences, 6% to 8.5% being singletons. The starting material, unfractionated whole blood, was used for total RNA extraction. The receptor set was obtained from a male donor in good health.

The J gene is TRBJ1-5, the V gene TRBV27; 7 bases align to TRBD1. With V trimmed by 2 bases and J by 6 bases, 10 bases remained unmatched. Germline V gene lookup returns CDR1 MNHEY and CDR2 SMNVEV (reference sequence). The CDR3 spans 16 residues. CDR3: CASSLTGTGVGQPQHF. DNA for the CDR3: TGTGCCAGCAGTTTAACGGGAACAGGGGTCGGTCAGCCCCAGCATTTT.

This clonotype was detected ten times or more. J is TRBJ2-3 and V is TRBV6-1; TRBD1 matches 9 bases. The CDR3 consists of 16 residues. Looked up from germline, CDR1 is MNHNS and CDR2 is SASEGT. J gave up 4 bases and V 6 bases, and 11 bases lay outside the gene matches. The DNA of the CDR3 is TGTGCCAGCAGGCCTCCAGACAGGGGGAAGGCAGATACGCAGTATTTT. Protein product: CASRPPDRGKADTQYF.

There are a few counts of this clonotype. The CDR3 loop is CASSPRTGKGNTIYF. DNA of the CDR3: TGTGCCAGCAGTCCCCGGACAGGGAAAGGAAACACCATATATTTT. The chain uses TRBV6-5 and TRBJ1-3; 8 bases map to TRBD1. Germline V lookup: CDR1 MNHEY, CDR2 SVGAGI. Germline trimming cut 5 bases from V and 4 bases from J; bases unmatched to any gene: 7. The CDR3 totals 15 residues.

The chain couples TRBV12-3 or TRBV12-4 to TRBJ1-1; possibly TRBD1 for D (5 bases). The CDR3 length is 17 residues. V lost 1 base and J 0 bases, leaving 15 bases between the germline ends. The CDR3 DNA is TGTGCCAGCAGTTTAGAGAGGGGAAATACAGTGAACACTGAAGCTTTCTTT. Translating gives CASSLERGNTVNTEAFF.

This clonotype has a count of ten or more. V usage is TRBV11-2 and J usage is TRBJ2-7, with a possible D match to TRBD2 (7 bases). CDR3 length equals 13 residues. Germline values: CDR1 SGHAT, CDR2 FQNNGV. Trimming took 1 base from V and 7 from J, leaving 11 bases between them. The CDR3 sequence: CASSLVRGGEQYF. Written as DNA, the CDR3 is TGTGCCAGCAGCTTAGTTAGGGGGGGAGAGCAGTACTTC. Full variable domain (missing parts from reference TRBV11-2 and TRBJ2-7): EAGVAQSPRYKIIEKRQSVAFWCNPISGHATLYWYQQILGQGPKLLIQFQNNGVVDDSQLPKDRFSAERLKGVDSTLKIQPAKLEDSAVYLCASSLVRGGEQYFGPGTRLTVT.

The J gene is TRBJ1-4, the V gene TRBV27; D not resolved. This CDR3 has 15 amino acids. V shed 5 bases and J shed 0 bases, with 10 bases lying between them. Germline CDR1 and CDR2: MNHEY and SMNVEV (reference sequence). Written as DNA, the CDR3 is TGTGCCAGCAGTCCCCGGATTGCAACTAATGAAAAACTGTTTTTT. Translating gives CASSPRIATNEKLFF.

The V gene is TRBV19, the J gene TRBJ2-1; 9 nucleotides line up with TRBD2. The CDR3 sequence is 16 residues long. Per the germline V gene, CDR1 is LNHDA and CDR2 is SQIVND (reference sequence). V was clipped by 11 bases and J by 4 bases; unmatched bases: 15. The CDR3: CASGEGGLASYNEQFF. The CDR3 DNA is TGTGCCTCCGGGGAGGGGGGACTAGCTTCTTACAATGAGCAGTTCTTC.

This clonotype was recorded a few times. The gene calls are TRBV18 and TRBJ1-1; 7 nucleotides match TRBD1. This CDR3 spans 13 amino acids. Trimming cost V 4 bases and J 7 bases; bases outside gene matches: 6. Germline CDR1 is KGHSH and CDR2 is LQKENI. The CDR3 reads CASSQKQGSEAFF. The DNA for the CDR3 is TGTGCCAGCTCACAAAAACAGGGGAGTGAAGCTTTCTTT.

The rearrangement links TRBV3-1 to TRBJ2-7; a weak D match, TRBD1 (5 bases). Trimming removed 3 bases from V and 3 bases from J, with 12 bases in between. The CDR3 is 14 residues long. From germline, CDR1 is LGHDT and CDR2 YNNKEL (reference sequence). Here the CDR3 DNA reads TGTGCCAGCAGCCACTTTACAGGAAACTACGAGCAGTACTTC. As protein: CASSHFTGNYEQYF.

The CDR3 nucleotides read TGTGCCAGCAGCCCGGGACAGGGAATGAACACTGAAGCTTTCTTT. Translated, it gives CASSPGQGMNTEAFF. This chain joins TRBV7-9 and TRBJ1-1; 9 bases line up with TRBD1. The CDR3 has 15 amino acids. With V trimmed by 5 bases and J by 0 bases, 4 bases remained unmatched. Per the germline V gene, CDR1 is SEHNR and CDR2 is FQNEAQ (reference sequence).

The sample holds many counts of this clonotype. The V call is TRBV12-3 or TRBV12-4, the J call TRBJ2-1; the match to TRBD2 covers 9 bases. Trimming took 2 bases from V and 7 from J; bases not matched to a gene: 6. The CDR3 sequence is 15 residues long. CDR3 coding DNA: TGTGCCAGCAGTTTAAATAGCGGGGGTGGGAATGAGCAGTTCTTC. Protein sequence: CASSLNSGGGNEQFF.

The V call is TRBV12-3 or TRBV12-4, the J call TRBJ1-1; D is unclear. Trimming pared 5 bases from V and 5 bases from J, leaving 15 bases between. The CDR3 length is 14 residues. The CDR3 DNA is TGTGCCAGCAGTCCTTTAGTCGGGCTAACTGAAGCTTTCTTT. Encoded protein: CASSPLVGLTEAFF.

The J gene is TRBJ1-1, the V gene TRBV27, with D maybe TRBD1 (5 bases). Germline V gives CDR1 MNHEY, CDR2 SMNVEV (reference sequence). The CDR3 is 15 amino acids. Deletions cut 3 bases from V and 3 bases from J, with 14 bases between. For the CDR3, the DNA is TGTGCCAGCAGTTTTGGGGGGATACAGGACACTGAAGCTTTCTTT. It is translated as CASSFGGIQDTEAFF.

This chain uses TRBV6-6 with TRBJ2-7, with D possibly TRBD2 on 6 matching bases. The CDR3 sequence is 15 residues long. Germline V lookup: CDR1 MNHNY, CDR2 SVGAGI (reference sequence). The V end was cut by 2 bases, the J end by 3 bases, with 14 bases between. The CDR3 loop reads CASSYGGSPGYEQYF. For the CDR3, the DNA is TGTGCCAGCAGTTACGGGGGGAGCCCGGGCTACGAGCAGTACTTC.

This clonotype was counted many times. The rearrangement joins TRBV7-9 to TRBJ2-1, with unresolved D. Germline V gives CDR1 SEHNR, CDR2 FQNEAQ (reference sequence). The CDR3 totals 13 residues. V lost 4 bases, J lost 6 bases, and 10 bases lay in between. The CDR3 region has the DNA TGTGCCAGCAGCTCCGGACGGGCCAATGAGCAGTTCTTC. Residues: CASSSGRANEQFF.